This TCR beta chain was sequenced for a study of blood T cell repertoires in COVID-19. In the study overall: Samples taken during acute and convalescent COVID-19 were collected in the United States, Italy and Spain. T cells, B-cell-depleted T cells, or PBMCs provided the cDNA or gDNA that served as material.

CDR3 length equals 15 residues. Unmatched junction bases numbered 8, after V lost 6 bases and J lost 2 bases. The germline V gene has CDR1 MNHEY and CDR2 SVGAGI. In the study's own analysis: Scientists estimated how many nucleated cells there were by amplifying reference gene primers. Clones were sequenced by immunoSEQ multiplex PCR, and TCRdb holds only the in-frame ones, with some missing. The V and J calls and clone size come from that table; D and trimming were worked out from the DNA. The table records 100,000 to 150,000 clones, about 90% of them present only once. V gene TRBV6-5 combines with J gene TRBJ1-1; 8 nucleotides align to TRBD1. The TCR sequence derives from an older woman with acute or convalescent COVID-19. Sequenced input: peripheral blood. CDR3 loop: CASSSGQGTNTEAFF. The CDR3 region has the DNA TGTGCCAGCAGCTCCGGACAGGGAACCAACACTGAAGCTTTCTTT.